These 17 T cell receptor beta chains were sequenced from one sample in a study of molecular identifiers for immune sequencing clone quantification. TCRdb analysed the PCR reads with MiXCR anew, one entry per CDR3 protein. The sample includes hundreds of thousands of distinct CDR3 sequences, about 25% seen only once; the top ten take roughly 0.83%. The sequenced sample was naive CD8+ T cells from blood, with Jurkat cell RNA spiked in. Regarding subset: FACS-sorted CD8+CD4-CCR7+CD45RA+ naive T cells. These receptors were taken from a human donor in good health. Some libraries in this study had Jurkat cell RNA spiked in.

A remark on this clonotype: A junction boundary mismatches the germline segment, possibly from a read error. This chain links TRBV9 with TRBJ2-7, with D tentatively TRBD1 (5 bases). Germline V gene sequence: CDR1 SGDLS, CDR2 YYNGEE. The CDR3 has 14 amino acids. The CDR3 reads CASSPLTAAYERYF. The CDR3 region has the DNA TGTGCCAGCAGCCCCCTGACAGCAGCCTACGAGCGGTACTTC.

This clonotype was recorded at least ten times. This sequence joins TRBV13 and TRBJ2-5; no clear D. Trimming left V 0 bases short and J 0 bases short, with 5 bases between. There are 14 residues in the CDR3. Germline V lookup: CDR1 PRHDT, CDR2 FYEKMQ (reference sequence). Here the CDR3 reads CASSLGGNQETQYF. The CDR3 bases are TGTGCCAGCAGCTTAGGTGGTAACCAAGAGACCCAGTACTTC.

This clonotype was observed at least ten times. The CDR3 spells CASSLDPAYPPETQYF. The CDR3 nucleotides read TGTGCCAGCAGCTTGGACCCCGCGTACCCACCGGAGACCCAGTACTTC. The rearrangement joins TRBV5-4 to TRBJ2-5; D gene ambiguous. V lost 0 bases to trimming and J lost 5 bases, with 17 bases between them. Germline values: CDR1 SGHNT, CDR2 YYREEE (reference sequence). The CDR3 totals 16 residues.

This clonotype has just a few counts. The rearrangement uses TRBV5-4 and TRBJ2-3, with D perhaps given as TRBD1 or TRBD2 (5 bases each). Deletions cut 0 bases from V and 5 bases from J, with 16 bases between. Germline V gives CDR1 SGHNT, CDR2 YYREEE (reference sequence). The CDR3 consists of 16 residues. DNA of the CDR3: TGTGCCAGCAGCTTGGGGGGGTCAAACGCCCTAGATACGCAGTATTTT. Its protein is CASSLGGSNALDTQYF.

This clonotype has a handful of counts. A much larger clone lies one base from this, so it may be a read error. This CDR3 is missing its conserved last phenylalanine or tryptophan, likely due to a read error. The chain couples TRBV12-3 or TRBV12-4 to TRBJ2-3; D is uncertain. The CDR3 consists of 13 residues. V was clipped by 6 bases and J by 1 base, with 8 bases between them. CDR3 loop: CASRTVGTDTQYS. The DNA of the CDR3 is TGTGCCAGCAGAACAGTCGGCACAGATACGCAGTATTCT.

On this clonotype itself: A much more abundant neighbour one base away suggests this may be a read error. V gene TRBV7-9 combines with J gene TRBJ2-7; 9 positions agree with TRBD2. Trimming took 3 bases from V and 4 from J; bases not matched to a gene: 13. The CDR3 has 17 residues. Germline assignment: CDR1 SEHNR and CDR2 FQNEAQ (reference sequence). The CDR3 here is CASSFIPSGTPGYEQYF. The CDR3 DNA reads TGTGCCAGCAGCTTTATTCCTAGCGGGACCCCTGGGTACGAGCAGTACTTC.

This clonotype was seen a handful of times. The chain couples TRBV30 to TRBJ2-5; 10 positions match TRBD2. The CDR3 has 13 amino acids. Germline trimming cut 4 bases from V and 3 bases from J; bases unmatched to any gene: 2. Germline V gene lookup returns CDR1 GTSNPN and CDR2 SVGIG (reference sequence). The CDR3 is CAWKGLAEETQYF. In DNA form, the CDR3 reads TGTGCCTGGAAAGGACTAGCGGAAGAGACCCAGTACTTC.

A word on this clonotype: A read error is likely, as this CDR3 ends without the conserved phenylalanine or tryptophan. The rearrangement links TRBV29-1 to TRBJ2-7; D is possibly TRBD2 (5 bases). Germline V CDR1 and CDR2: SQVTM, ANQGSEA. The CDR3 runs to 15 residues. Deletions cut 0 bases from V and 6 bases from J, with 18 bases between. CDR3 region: CSVEDNSRTAGEQYS. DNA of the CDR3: TGCAGCGTTGAAGATAATAGTCGCACGGCGGGCGAGCAGTACTCC.

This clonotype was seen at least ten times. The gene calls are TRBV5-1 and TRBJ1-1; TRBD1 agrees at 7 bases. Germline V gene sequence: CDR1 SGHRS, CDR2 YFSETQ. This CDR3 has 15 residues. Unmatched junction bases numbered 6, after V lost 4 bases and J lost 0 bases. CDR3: CASSMGQSMNTEAFF. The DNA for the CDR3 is TGCGCCAGCAGCATGGGACAGTCGATGAACACTGAAGCTTTCTTT.

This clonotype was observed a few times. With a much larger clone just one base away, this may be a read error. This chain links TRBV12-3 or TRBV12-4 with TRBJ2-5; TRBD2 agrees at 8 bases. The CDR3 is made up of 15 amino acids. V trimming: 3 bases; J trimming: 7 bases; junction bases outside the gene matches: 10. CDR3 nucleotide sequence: TGTGCCAGCAGTTTGTCAATGGGACTAGAAGGGACCCAGTACTTC. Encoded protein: CASSLSMGLEGTQYF.

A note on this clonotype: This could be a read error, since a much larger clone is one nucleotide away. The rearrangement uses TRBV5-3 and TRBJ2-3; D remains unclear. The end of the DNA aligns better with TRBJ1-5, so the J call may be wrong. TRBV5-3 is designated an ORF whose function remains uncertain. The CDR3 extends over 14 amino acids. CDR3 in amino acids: CASSLEQNQDTQHF. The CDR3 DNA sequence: TGTGCCAGCAGCTTGGAACAGAATCAGGATACGCAGCATTTT.

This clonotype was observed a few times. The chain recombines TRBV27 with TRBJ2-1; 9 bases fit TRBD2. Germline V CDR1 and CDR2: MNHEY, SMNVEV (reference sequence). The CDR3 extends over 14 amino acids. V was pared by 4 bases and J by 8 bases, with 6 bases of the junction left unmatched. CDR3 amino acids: CASSWASGVDEQFF. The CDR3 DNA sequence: TGTGCCAGCAGTTGGGCTAGCGGGGTCGATGAGCAGTTCTTC.

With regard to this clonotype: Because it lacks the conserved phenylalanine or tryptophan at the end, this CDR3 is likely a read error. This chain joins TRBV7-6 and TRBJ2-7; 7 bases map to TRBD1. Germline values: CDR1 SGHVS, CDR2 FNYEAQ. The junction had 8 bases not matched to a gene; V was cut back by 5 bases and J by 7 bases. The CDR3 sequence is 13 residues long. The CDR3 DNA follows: TGTGCCAGCAGCCCCGGGACAGCGAGAGAGCAGTACTCC. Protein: CASSPGTAREQYS.

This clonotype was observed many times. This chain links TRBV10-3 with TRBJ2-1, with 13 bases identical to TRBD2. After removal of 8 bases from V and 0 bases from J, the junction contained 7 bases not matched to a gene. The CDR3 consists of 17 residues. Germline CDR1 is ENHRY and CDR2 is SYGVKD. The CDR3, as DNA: TGTGCCATCCATACTAGCGGGGGGGCCGTCTCCTACAATGAGCAGTTCTTC. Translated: CAIHTSGGAVSYNEQFF.

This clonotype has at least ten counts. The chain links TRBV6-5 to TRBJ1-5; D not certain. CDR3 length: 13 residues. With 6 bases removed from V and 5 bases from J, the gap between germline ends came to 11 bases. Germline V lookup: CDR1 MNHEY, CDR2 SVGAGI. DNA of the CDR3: TGTGCCAGCAGCTTAGGTCCCCATCAGCCCCAGCATTTT. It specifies CASSLGPHQPQHF.

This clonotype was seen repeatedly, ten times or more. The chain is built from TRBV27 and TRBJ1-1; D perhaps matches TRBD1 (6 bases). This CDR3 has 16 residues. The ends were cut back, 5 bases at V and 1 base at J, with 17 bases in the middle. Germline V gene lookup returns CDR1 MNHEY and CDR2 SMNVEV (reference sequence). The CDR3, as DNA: TGTGCCAGCAGTCCAGCCACGGACAGAGAGAACACTGAAGCTTTCTTT. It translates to CASSPATDRENTEAFF.

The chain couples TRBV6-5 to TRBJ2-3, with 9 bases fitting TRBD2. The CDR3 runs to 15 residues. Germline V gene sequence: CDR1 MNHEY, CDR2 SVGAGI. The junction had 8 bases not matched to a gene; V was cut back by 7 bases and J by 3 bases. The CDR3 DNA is TGTGCCAGCATTCACCTAGCGGGGAGTACAGATACGCAGTATTTT. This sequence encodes CASIHLAGSTDTQYF.